These 10 T cell receptor beta chains share one sample of origin, sequenced in a study of early T cells in non-severe SARS-CoV-2 infection. TCRdb recomputed calls from the 5' RACE reads with MiXCR, one row per CDR3 protein. The repertoire has under 60,000 distinct CDR3 sequences, 8% to 10% of them found once; the top ten carry 4% to 5.5%. Sequenced: whole blood. These receptors were taken from an adult who was a healthcare worker with PCR-confirmed SARS-CoV-2 infection or an uninfected control (not recorded which).

This clonotype showed up many times. For the CDR3, the DNA is TGTGCCAGCAGTGAATTTCAGGGAACCTACGAGCAGTACTTC. Amino acid sequence: CASSEFQGTYEQYF. The V and J genes are TRBV2 and TRBJ2-7; D possibly corresponds to TRBD1 (5 bases). Trimming stripped 2 bases from V and 2 bases from J, with 10 bases between. This CDR3 has 14 amino acids. Germline values: CDR1 SNHLY, CDR2 FYNNEI.

This chain uses TRBV12-3 or TRBV12-4 with TRBJ2-1; 10 bases line up with TRBD1. This CDR3 has 14 residues. J gave up 9 bases and V 5 bases, and 7 bases lay outside the gene matches. CDR3 DNA sequence: TGTGCCAGCAGTCCCGGGACAGGGGTGAGTGAGCAGTTCTTC. It codes for CASSPGTGVSEQFF.

This clonotype was counted many times. V gene TRBV7-8 combines with J gene TRBJ2-7; D unclear. Germline V lookup: CDR1 SGHVS, CDR2 FQNEAQ. V lost 5 bases and J 0 bases, leaving 17 bases between the germline ends. CDR3 length equals 16 residues. For the CDR3, the DNA is TGTGCCAGCAGCCCGCGGCAGGCACTAAGCTCCTACGAGCAGTACTTC. This sequence encodes CASSPRQALSSYEQYF.

In this sample, this clonotype turned up a few times. The gene calls are TRBV28 and TRBJ2-3, with TRBD2 matching 8 bases. The CDR3 has 17 residues. Germline CDR1 and CDR2: MDHEN and SYDVKM. The V gene end was trimmed by 2 bases and the J gene end by 0 bases; junction bases not matched to a gene: 7. The CDR3 nucleotides are TGTGCCAGCAGTTTACTTAGTGCGGGGGGCAGCACAGATACGCAGTATTTT. Amino acids: CASSLLSAGGSTDTQYF.

CDR3 amino acids: CASSPRTGEQYF. The CDR3 DNA follows: TGTGCCAGCTCACCCCGGACGGGGGAGCAGTACTTC. The V and J genes are TRBV18 and TRBJ2-7, with D perhaps matching TRBD2 (5 bases). Per the germline V gene, CDR1 is KGHSH and CDR2 is LQKENI. This CDR3 is built from 12 residues. Trimming removed 3 bases at V and 7 bases at J, with 10 bases between.

This clonotype has at least ten counts. The chain uses TRBV6-2 or TRBV6-3 and TRBJ1-1; D call uncertain. V lost 1 base and J lost 0, with 9 bases in between. The CDR3 sequence is 15 residues long. Germline V gene sequence: CDR1 MNHEY, CDR2 SVGEGT. The CDR3 DNA sequence: TGTGCCAGCAGTTACTTGGAGGCTTTGAACACTGAAGCTTTCTTT. Protein: CASSYLEALNTEAFF.

This clonotype was found a few times. The chain has TRBV7-9 and TRBJ2-5; D possibly corresponds to TRBD2 (5 bases). V was shortened by 1 base and J by 3 bases, with 12 bases between the two germline ends. The CDR3 sequence is 15 residues long. Germline V gene sequence: CDR1 SEHNR, CDR2 FQNEAQ (reference sequence). Here the CDR3 reads CASSLVRVGKETQYF. The CDR3 DNA reads TGTGCCAGCAGCTTAGTGAGGGTAGGGAAAGAGACCCAGTACTTC.

This clonotype was recorded a few times. The chain uses TRBV9 and TRBJ2-5, with D possibly TRBD2 on 5 matching bases. The CDR3 is made up of 16 amino acids. CDR1 is SGDLS and CDR2 is YYNGEE in the germline V gene. Trimming took off 4 bases at V and 4 bases at J, with 20 bases between the two ends. The CDR3 sequence is CASSPRGEGWSETQYF. The CDR3 DNA is TGTGCCAGCAGCCCCCGGGGAGAAGGATGGTCAGAGACCCAGTACTTC.

Only a few counts were recorded for this clonotype. The final CDR3 position lacks the conserved phenylalanine or tryptophan, pointing to a likely read error. The CDR3 nucleotides read TGTGCCAGCACCCATCGGGAATTAGGCAATGAGCAGTTCTCC. Its translation is CASTHRELGNEQFS. J is TRBJ2-1 and V is TRBV11-1, with TRBD2 as a possible D gene (5 bases). The CDR3 covers 14 residues. Trimming pared 7 bases from V and 6 bases from J, leaving 16 bases between. CDR1 is SGHAT, CDR2 FQDESV, per germline (reference sequence).

This sequence joins TRBV10-3 and TRBJ1-2; D remains unclear. The CDR3 sequence is 15 residues long. V shed 5 bases and J shed 8 bases, with 21 bases lying between them. Germline-derived CDR1 and CDR2 are ENHRY and SYGVKD. The CDR3 spells CAISISGSPLNGYTF. CDR3 coding DNA: TGTGCCATCAGTATCTCGGGATCTCCTCTAAACGGCTACACCTTC.